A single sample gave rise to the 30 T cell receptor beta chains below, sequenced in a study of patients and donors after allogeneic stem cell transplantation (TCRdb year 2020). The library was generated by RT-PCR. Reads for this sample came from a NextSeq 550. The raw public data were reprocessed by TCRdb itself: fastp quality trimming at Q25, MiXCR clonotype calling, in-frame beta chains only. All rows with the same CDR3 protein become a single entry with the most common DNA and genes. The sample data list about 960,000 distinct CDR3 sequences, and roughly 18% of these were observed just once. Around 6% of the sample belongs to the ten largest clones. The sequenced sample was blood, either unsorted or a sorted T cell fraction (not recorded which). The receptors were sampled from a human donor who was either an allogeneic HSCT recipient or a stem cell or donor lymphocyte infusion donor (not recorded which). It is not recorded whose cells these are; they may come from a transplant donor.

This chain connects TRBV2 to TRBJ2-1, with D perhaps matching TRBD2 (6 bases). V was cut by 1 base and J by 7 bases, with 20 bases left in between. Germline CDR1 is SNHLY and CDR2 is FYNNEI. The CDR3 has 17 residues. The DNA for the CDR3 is TGTGCCAGCAGTGAAGGATTCTCGGGGTTAGCGGCAAATGAGCAGTTCTTC. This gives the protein CASSEGFSGLAANEQFF.

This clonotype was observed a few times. CDR3 loop: CASSKGNRGDTQYF. The CDR3 DNA sequence: TGTGCCAGCAGCAAGGGCAATCGGGGAGATACGCAGTATTTT. The chain couples TRBV21-1 to TRBJ2-3. TRBV21-1 is a listed pseudogene. The length of the CDR3 is 14 residues.

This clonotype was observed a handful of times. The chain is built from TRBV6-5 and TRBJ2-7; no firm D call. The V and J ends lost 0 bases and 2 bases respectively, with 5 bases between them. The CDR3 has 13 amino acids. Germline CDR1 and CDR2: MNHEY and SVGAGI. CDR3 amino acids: CASSYSSTYEQYF. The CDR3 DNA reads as TGTGCCAGCAGTTACTCGAGCACCTACGAGCAGTACTTC.

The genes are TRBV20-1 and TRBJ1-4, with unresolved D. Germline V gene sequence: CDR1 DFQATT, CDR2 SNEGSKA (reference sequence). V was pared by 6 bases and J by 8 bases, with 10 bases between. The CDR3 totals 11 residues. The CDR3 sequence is CSALRLEKLFF. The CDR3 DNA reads TGCAGTGCCCTGCGGCTGGAAAAACTGTTTTTT.

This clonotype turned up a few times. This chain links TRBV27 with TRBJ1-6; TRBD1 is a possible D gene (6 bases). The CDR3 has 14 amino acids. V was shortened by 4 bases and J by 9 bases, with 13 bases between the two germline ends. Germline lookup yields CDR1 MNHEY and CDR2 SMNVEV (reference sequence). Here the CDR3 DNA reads TGTGCCAGCAGTTCGGACAGCGTCGGTTCACCCCTCCACTTT. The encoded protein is CASSSDSVGSPLHF.

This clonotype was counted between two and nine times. Here the CDR3 reads CASTLSSPRRLAGNEQYF. CDR3 coding DNA: TGTGCCAGCACCCTTAGTAGCCCTAGAAGGCTAGCGGGAAACGAGCAGTACTTC. The rearrangement joins TRBV11-2 to TRBJ2-7; 9 bases are shared with TRBD2. Germline V gene lookup returns CDR1 SGHAT and CDR2 FQNNGV. Trimming took 7 bases from V and 5 from J; bases not matched to a gene: 21. The CDR3 runs 18 residues.

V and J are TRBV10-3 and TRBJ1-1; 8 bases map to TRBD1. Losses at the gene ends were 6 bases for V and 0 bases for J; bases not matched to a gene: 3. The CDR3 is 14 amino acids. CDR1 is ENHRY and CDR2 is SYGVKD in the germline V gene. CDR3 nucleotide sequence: TGTGCCATCAGCCCGGACAGGGTGAACACTGAAGCTTTCTTT. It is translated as CAISPDRVNTEAFF.

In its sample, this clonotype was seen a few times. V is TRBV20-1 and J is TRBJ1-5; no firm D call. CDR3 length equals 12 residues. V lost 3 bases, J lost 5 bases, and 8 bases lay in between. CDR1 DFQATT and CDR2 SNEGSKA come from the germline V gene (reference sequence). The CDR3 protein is CSASQEHQPQHF. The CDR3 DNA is TGCAGTGCTAGCCAGGAACATCAGCCCCAGCATTTT.

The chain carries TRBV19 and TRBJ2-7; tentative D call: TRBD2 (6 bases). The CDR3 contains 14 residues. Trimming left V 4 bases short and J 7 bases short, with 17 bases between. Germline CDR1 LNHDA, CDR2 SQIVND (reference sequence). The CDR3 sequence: CASSNPGLQGEQYF. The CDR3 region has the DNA TGTGCCAGTAGTAACCCGGGACTCCAAGGGGAGCAGTACTTC.

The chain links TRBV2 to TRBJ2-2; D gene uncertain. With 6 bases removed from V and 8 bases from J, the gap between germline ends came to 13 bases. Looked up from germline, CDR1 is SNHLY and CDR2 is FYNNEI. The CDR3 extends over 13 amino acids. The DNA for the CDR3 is TGTGCCAGCAGATACGCCCCCACTGGGGAGCTGTTTTTT. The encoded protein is CASRYAPTGELFF. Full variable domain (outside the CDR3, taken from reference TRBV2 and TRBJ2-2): EPEVTQTPSHQVTQMGQEVILRCVPISNHLYFYWYRQILGQKVEFLVSFYNNEISEKSEIFDDQFSVERPDGSNFTLKIRSTKLEDSAMYFCASRYAPTGELFFGEGSRLTVL.

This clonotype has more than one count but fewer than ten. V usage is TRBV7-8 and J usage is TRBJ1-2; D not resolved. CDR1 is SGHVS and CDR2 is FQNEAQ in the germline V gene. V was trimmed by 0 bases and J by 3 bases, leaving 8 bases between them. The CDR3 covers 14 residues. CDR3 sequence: CASSLASRDYGYTF. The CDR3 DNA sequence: TGTGCCAGCAGCTTAGCGTCCAGAGACTATGGCTACACCTTC.

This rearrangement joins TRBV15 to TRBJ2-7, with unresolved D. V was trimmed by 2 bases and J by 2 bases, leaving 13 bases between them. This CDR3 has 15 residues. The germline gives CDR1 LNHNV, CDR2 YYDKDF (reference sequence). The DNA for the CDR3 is TGTGCCACCAGCAGACATCTCTCGGGCCCCTACGAGCAGTACTTC. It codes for CATSRHLSGPYEQYF.

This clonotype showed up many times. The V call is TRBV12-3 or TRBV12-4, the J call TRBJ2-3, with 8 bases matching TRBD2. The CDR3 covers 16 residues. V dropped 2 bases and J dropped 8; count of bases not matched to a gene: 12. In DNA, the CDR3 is TGTGCCAGCAGTTTACTTTCGGGGGGGATTGGTGTTACGCAGTATTTT. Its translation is CASSLLSGGIGVTQYF.

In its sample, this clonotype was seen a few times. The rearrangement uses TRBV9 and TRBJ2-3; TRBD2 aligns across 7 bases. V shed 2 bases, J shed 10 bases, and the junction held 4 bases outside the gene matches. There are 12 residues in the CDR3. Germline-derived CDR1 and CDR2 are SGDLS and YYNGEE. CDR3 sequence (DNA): TGTGCCAGCAGCGTCGCGGGAGTGGCGCAGTATTTT. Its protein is CASSVAGVAQYF.

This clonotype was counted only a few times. CDR3 amino acids: CASSQSRGDNEKLFF. The CDR3 bases are TGTGCCAGCAGCCAATCCCGGGGAGATAATGAAAAACTGTTTTTT. The chain links TRBV4-2 to TRBJ1-4; unclear D gene. CDR3 length: 15 amino acids. V lost 2 bases, J lost 4 bases, and 11 bases lay in between. CDR1 is LGHNA, CDR2 YNFKEQ, per germline.

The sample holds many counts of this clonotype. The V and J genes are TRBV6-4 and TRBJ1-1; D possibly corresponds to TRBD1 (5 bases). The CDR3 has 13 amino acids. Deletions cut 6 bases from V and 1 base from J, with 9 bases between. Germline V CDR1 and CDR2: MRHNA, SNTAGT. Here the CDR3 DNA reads TGTGCCAGCAGCGCCCAGGGGAACACTGAAGCTTTCTTT. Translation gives CASSAQGNTEAFF.

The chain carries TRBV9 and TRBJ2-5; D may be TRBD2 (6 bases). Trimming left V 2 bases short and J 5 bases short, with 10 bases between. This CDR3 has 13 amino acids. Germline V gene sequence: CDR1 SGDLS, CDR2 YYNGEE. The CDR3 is CASSVEGTETQYF. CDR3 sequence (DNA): TGTGCCAGCAGCGTGGAGGGAACGGAGACCCAGTACTTC. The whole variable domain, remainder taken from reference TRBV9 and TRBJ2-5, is DSGVTQTPKHLITATGQRVTLRCSPRSGDLSVYWYQQSLDQGLQFLIQYYNGEERAKGNILERFSAQQFPDLHSELNLSSLELGDSALYFCASSVEGTETQYFGPGTRLLVL.

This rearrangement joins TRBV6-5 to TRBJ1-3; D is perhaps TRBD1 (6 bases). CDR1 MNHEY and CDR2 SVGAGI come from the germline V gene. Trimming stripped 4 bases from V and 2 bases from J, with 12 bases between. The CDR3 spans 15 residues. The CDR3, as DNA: TGTGCCAGCAGTTCGACAGGTGCGGCTGGAAACACCATATATTTT. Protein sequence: CASSSTGAAGNTIYF.

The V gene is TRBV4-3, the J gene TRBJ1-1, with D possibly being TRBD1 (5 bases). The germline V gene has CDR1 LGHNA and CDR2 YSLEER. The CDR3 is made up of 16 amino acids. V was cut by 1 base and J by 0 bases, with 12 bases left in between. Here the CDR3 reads CASSQVWQGLNTEAFF. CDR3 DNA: TGCGCCAGCAGCCAAGTTTGGCAGGGACTGAACACTGAAGCTTTCTTT.

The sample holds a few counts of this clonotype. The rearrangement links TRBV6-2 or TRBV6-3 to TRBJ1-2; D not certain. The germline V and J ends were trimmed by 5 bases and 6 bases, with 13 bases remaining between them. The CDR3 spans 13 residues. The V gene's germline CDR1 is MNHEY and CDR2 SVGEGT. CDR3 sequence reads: CASSRPRGDGYTF. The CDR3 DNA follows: TGTGCCAGCAGTAGGCCCCGAGGAGATGGCTACACCTTC.

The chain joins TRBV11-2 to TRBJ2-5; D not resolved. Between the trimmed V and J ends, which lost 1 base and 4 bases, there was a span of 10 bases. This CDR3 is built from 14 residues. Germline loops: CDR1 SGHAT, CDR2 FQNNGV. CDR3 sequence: CASSLAPERETQYF. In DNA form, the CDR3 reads TGTGCCAGCAGCTTAGCCCCAGAGCGAGAGACCCAGTACTTC. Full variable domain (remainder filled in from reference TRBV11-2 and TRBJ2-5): EAGVAQSPRYKIIEKRQSVAFWCNPISGHATLYWYQQILGQGPKLLIQFQNNGVVDDSQLPKDRFSAERLKGVDSTLKIQPAKLEDSAVYLCASSLAPERETQYFGPGTRLLVL.

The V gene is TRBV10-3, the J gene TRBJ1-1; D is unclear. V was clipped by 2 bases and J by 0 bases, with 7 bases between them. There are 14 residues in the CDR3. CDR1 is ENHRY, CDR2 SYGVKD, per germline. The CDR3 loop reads CAISETELNTEAFF. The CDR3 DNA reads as TGTGCCATCAGTGAGACCGAACTGAACACTGAAGCTTTCTTT.

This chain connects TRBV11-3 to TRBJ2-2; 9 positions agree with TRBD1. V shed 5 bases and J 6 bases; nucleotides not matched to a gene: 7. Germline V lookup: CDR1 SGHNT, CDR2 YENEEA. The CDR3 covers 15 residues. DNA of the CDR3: TGTGCCAGCAGCCCCACCGGGACAGGGCCCGGGGAGCTGTTTTTT. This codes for CASSPTGTGPGELFF. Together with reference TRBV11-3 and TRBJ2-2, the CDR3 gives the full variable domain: EAGVVQSPRYKIIEKKQPVAFWCNPISGHNTLYWYLQNLGQGPELLIRYENEEAVDDSQLPKDRFSAERLKGVDSTLKIQPAELGDSAVYLCASSPTGTGPGELFFGEGSRLTVL.

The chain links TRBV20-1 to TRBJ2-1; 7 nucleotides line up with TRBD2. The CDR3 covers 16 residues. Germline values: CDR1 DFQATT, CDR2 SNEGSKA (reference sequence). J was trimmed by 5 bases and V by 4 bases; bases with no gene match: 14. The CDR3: CSAKPTSGVFNNEQFF. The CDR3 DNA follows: TGCAGTGCTAAACCAACCAGCGGGGTTTTCAACAATGAGCAGTTCTTC.

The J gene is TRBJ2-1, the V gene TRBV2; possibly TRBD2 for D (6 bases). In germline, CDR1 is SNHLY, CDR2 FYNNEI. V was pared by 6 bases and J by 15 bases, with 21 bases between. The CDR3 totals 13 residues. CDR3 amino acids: CASRGRLVGTPFF. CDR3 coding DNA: TGTGCCAGCAGGGGGAGGCTAGTGGGAACCCCGTTCTTC.

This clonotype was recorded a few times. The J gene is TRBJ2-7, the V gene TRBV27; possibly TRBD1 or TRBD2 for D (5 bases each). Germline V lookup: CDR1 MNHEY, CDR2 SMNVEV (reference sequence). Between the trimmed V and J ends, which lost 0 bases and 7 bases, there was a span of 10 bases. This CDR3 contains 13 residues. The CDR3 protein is CASSLSKRGEQYF. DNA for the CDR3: TGTGCCAGCAGTTTATCGAAGAGGGGAGAGCAGTACTTC.

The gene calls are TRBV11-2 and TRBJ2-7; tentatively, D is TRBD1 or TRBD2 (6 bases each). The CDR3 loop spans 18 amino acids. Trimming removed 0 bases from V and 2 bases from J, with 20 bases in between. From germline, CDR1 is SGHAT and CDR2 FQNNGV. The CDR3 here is CASSLDPGGGIRAYEQYF. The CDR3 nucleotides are TGTGCCAGCAGCTTAGATCCTGGGGGCGGGATAAGGGCCTACGAGCAGTACTTC.

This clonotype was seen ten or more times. CDR3 DNA sequence: TGTGCCAGCAGTTTAATTGAGAATTTCCGGGCTTTCTTT. This gives the protein CASSLIENFRAFF. This chain links TRBV12-3 or TRBV12-4 with TRBJ1-1; D gene unclear. V was pared by 2 bases and J by 11 bases, with 15 bases between. The CDR3 covers 13 residues.

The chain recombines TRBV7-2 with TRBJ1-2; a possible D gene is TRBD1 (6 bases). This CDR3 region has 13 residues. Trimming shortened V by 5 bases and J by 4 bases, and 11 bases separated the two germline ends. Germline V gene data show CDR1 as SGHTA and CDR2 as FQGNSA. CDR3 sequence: CASSVDRLYGYTF. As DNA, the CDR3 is TGTGCCAGCAGCGTAGACAGGCTCTATGGCTACACCTTC.

The CDR3 reads CASSLAVSTGGTDTQYF. CDR3 nucleotide sequence: TGTGCCAGCAGTTTAGCCGTCTCCACAGGGGGCACAGATACGCAGTATTTT. This chain links TRBV12-3 or TRBV12-4 with TRBJ2-3; TRBD1 matches at 7 bases. The CDR3 length is 17 residues. V trimming: 0 bases; J trimming: 1 base; junction bases outside the gene matches: 7.